Shown below are 5 T cell receptor beta chains from a single sample sequenced in a study of technical replicates of blood from a few donors (dated by TCRdb to 2016 to 2017). The method was the immunoSEQ multiplex PCR assay. The clones in this table, taken by TCRdb from immuneACCESS, are in-frame only. Not every clone is retained; where verified, under half of the shortfall comes from an unresolved V gene, and the cause of the rest is unknown. In all, the sample holds tens of thousands of clones, and more than 75% of those were seen once. Clones ranked in the top ten supply more than 5% of the sample. Source material: PBMCs. These receptors all come from a human donor in good health. Some clones in this sample may be carry-over from other donors' samples.

The V and J genes are TRBV5-5 and TRBJ1-6, with D unclear. The CDR3 is 15 residues long. Germline V lookup: CDR1 SGHKS, CDR2 YYEKEE (reference sequence). V lost 2 bases to trimming and J lost 5 bases, with 11 bases between them. The CDR3 coding sequence is TGTGCCAGCAGCTTTCTAGATATCAATAATTCACCCCTCCACTTT. Encoded protein: CASSFLDINNSPLHF.

The chain carries TRBV7-6 and TRBJ2-5; 10 bases map to TRBD2. Germline V CDR1 and CDR2: SGHVS, FNYEAQ. The CDR3 has 17 residues. The V segment lost 5 bases and the J segment 8 bases; nucleotides outside the gene matches: 17. CDR3 nucleotide sequence: TGTGCCAGCAGCCCCCGAGCCGCTAGCGGGGGCTCCCCCACCCAGTACTTC. The encoded protein is CASSPRAASGGSPTQYF.

This chain connects TRBV5-1 to TRBJ2-2, with 8 bases that match TRBD1. Looked up from germline, CDR1 is SGHRS and CDR2 is YFSETQ. V was pared by 6 bases and J by 3 bases, with 7 bases of the junction left unmatched. The CDR3 totals 15 residues. The CDR3 sequence is CASTKPGQDTGELFF. CDR3 sequence (DNA): TGCGCCAGCACAAAGCCGGGACAGGACACCGGGGAGCTGTTTTTT.

CDR3 protein: CASSKLAGDYNEQFF. The CDR3 DNA reads as TGTGCCAGCAGTAAACTAGCGGGAGACTACAATGAGCAGTTCTTC. The gene calls are TRBV6-4 and TRBJ2-1, with TRBD2 identical over 11 bases. The CDR3 length is 15 residues. The V segment lost 5 bases and the J segment 3 bases; nucleotides outside the gene matches: 3. Germline lookup yields CDR1 MRHNA and CDR2 SNTAGT.

The chain has TRBV29-1 and TRBJ2-1; D is uncertain. Germline assignment: CDR1 SQVTM and CDR2 ANQGSEA. The CDR3 has 12 residues. V was cut by 4 bases and J by 7 bases, with 11 bases left in between. Here the CDR3 reads CSVGAAGNEQFF. The CDR3 DNA reads as TGCAGCGTTGGGGCAGCAGGAAATGAGCAGTTCTTC.